This T cell receptor (beta chain) derives from a study of shared clonotypes between healthy human individuals. Turning to the study itself: Plates per donor: three CD4 naive, three CD4 memory, two CD8 naive, one CD8 memory.

The CDR3 is 15 residues long. Germline lookup yields CDR1 SGHDT and CDR2 YYEEEE. With 5 bases clipped from V and 4 bases from J, the junction kept 11 bases outside the gene matches. Data came from immunoSEQ multiplex PCR; TCRdb stores just in-frame clones and leaves some out. Here the sample spans about a million clones, roughly 80% being singletons. The specimen was memory CD4+ T cells from PBMCs. Noted subset: CD45RA-negative fraction. This clonotype was sampled from a man in his late teens or twenties in good health. Some clones in this sample may be carry-over from other donors' samples. The V gene is TRBV5-6, the J gene TRBJ2-5; 7 bases line up with TRBD1. The CDR3 spells CASSPLTGDRETQYF. Here the CDR3 DNA reads TGTGCCAGCAGTCCGTTAACAGGGGACCGAGAGACCCAGTACTTC.